One T cell receptor (beta chain) is described in this entry. Its antigen remains unidentified. This sample stems from a study of STAT3 mutations in large granular lymphocyte leukemia. Study-level results: At least one immunodominant TCR beta clonotype appeared in every T-cell large granular lymphocyte leukemia patient.

Sequencing was performed with immunoSEQ multiplex PCR; in TCRdb, only in-frame clones are kept and a portion is missing. In the table there are around 10,000 clones, more than 75% of which are singletons. The receptor's source is a man in his sixties with T-cell large granular lymphocyte leukemia. Some clones in this sample may be carry-over from other donors' samples. The sample taken for sequencing was peripheral blood mononuclear cells.

The CDR3, as DNA: TGCGCCAGCAGACGACAGGGGGCGGCGGAAAAACTGTTTTTT. This sequence encodes CASRRQGAAEKLFF. This chain links TRBV4-3 with TRBJ1-4, with TRBD1 identical over 10 bases. The germline V gene has CDR1 LGHNA and CDR2 YSLEER. The CDR3 is made up of 14 amino acids. Trimming cost V 6 bases and J 8 bases; bases outside gene matches: 6.